These 22 T cell receptor beta chains originate from one sample sequenced in a study of tumor-infiltrating lymphocytes in primary liver carcinoma. RNA isolated from unsorted whole blood supplied the blood RNA, with germline DNA also extracted. The template, approximately 500 ng total RNA, yielded TCR beta cDNA made with a constant-region primer. ARM-PCR was slightly modified, and three nested multiplex PCR rounds with it gave rise to the TCR beta libraries. Rounds one and two of PCR, each of 10 to 11 cycles, were primed with TRBV1-TRBV30 forward primers and a C-beta reverse primer. TCRdb fed the multiplex PCR reads into MiXCR, producing one record per CDR3 protein. The sample lists approximately 330,000 distinct CDR3 sequences, less than 70% occurring once. Material for sequencing was peripheral blood. These receptors all come from a man in his forties with primary liver carcinoma and hepatitis B virus infection.

This clonotype was recorded many times. The V gene is TRBV6-6, the J gene TRBJ2-7, with 10 bases fitting TRBD1. The V and J ends lost 0 bases and 6 bases, in that order; junction bases with no gene match: 5. CDR1 and CDR2 from the germline V gene are MNHNY and SVGAGI (reference sequence). CDR3 length: 15 residues. CDR3 DNA: TGTGCCAGCAGTTACTCGAGGACAGGGGGAGGCGAGCAGTACTTC. Its protein product is CASSYSRTGGGEQYF.

Comment on this clonotype: This clone may be a read error of a much larger clone one base away. V usage is TRBV4-1 and J usage is TRBJ1-5, with D possibly matching TRBD1 (6 bases). The germline gives CDR1 MGHRA, CDR2 YSYEKL. The V end lost 2 bases, the J end lost 4 bases, and 12 bases lay between the germline ends. The CDR3 extends over 15 amino acids. In DNA form, the CDR3 reads TGCGCCAGCAGCCAAAAAAGAGGGGGGAATCAGCCCCAGCATTTT. Protein sequence: CASSQKRGGNQPQHF.

Comments on this clonotype: This may come from a read error, since a much larger clone is one base off. The chain couples TRBV6-2 or TRBV6-3 to TRBJ2-7; D possibly uses TRBD1 or TRBD2 (6 bases each). V lost 7 bases, J lost 6 bases, and 13 bases lay in between. Germline loops: CDR1 MNHEY, CDR2 SVGEGT. The length of the CDR3 is 12 residues. Written as DNA, the CDR3 is TGTGCCAGCATGGCGGGACACCGCGAGCAGTACTTC. This gives the protein CASMAGHREQYF.

The genes are TRBV11-2 and TRBJ2-7, with a tentative D call TRBD1 (6 bases). Germline assignment: CDR1 SGHAT and CDR2 FQNNGV. The CDR3 runs 14 residues. V lost 11 bases and J 0 bases, leaving 17 bases between the germline ends. The chain's CDR3 is CAGTPQDSSYEQYF. The CDR3 coding sequence is TGTGCCGGCACCCCCCAGGACAGCTCCTACGAGCAGTACTTC.

The table lists this clonotype with a few counts. The rearrangement joins TRBV5-4 to TRBJ2-3; TRBD1 matches 7 bases. CDR3 size: 16 residues. CDR1 and CDR2 from the germline V gene are SGHNT and YYREEE (reference sequence). J was trimmed by 0 bases and V by 5 bases; bases with no gene match: 9. The CDR3 coding sequence is TGTGCCAGCAGGAAACAACAGGGGTCCAGCACAGATACGCAGTATTTT. This sequence encodes CASRKQQGSSTDTQYF.

This clonotype was observed a handful of times. This may come from a read error, since a much larger clone is one base off. The chain employs TRBV6-6 and TRBJ2-5; 7 bases fit TRBD1. The CDR3 covers 14 residues. The germline V gene has CDR1 MNHNY and CDR2 SVGAGI (reference sequence). The chain's CDR3 is CASSKQGIQETRYF. CDR3 coding DNA: TGTGCCAGCAGTAAACAGGGGATTCAAGAGACCCGGTACTTC.

This chain uses TRBV29-1 with TRBJ1-4; D remains unclear. This CDR3 region has 14 residues. Germline CDR1 and CDR2: SQVTM and ANQGSEA. Between the trimmed V and J ends, which lost 0 bases and 6 bases, there was a span of 11 bases. CDR3 nucleotides: TGCAGCGTTGAAGAATCCGTGCAGGATGAAAAACTGTTTTTT. Its protein product is CSVEESVQDEKLFF. The entire variable domain, with the rest obtained from reference TRBV29-1 and TRBJ1-4, is as follows: SAVISQKPSRDICQRGTSLTIQCQVDSQVTMMFWYRQQPGQSLTLIATANQGSEATYESGFVIDKFPISRPNLTFSTLTVSNMSPEDSSIYLCSVEESVQDEKLFFGSGTQLSVL.

To note about this clonotype: This may arise from a read error, as a much more abundant clone is one base away. The chain employs TRBV6-2 or TRBV6-3 and TRBJ2-5, with unresolved D. CDR1 and CDR2 (germline): MNHEY, SVGEGT. The CDR3 runs to 12 residues. As DNA, the CDR3 is TGTGTCAGCACCTCGAGTAGGGAGACCCAGTACTTC. Its translation: CVSTSSRETQYF.

The chain couples TRBV7-6 to TRBJ2-1; the D gene is possibly TRBD1 (6 bases). The V end was cut by 5 bases, the J end by 0 bases, with 11 bases between. This CDR3 spans 15 amino acids. Germline CDR1 is SGHVS and CDR2 is FNYEAQ. The CDR3 reads CASSARQDSYNEQFF. The CDR3 DNA reads as TGTGCCAGCAGCGCCAGACAGGACTCCTACAATGAGCAGTTCTTC.

This sequence joins TRBV5-1 and TRBJ2-7; TRBD2 matches at 9 bases. CDR3 length: 16 residues. Per germline, CDR1 SGHRS and CDR2 YFSETQ. J gave up 2 bases and V 2 bases, and 8 bases lay outside the gene matches. The CDR3, as DNA: TGCGCCAGCAGCTTCGGGAGAAGCGGGAGGACCTACGAGCAGTACTTC. Translating it yields CASSFGRSGRTYEQYF.

The chain joins TRBV5-4 to TRBJ2-1; TRBD2 is a possible D gene (6 bases). Trimming removed 2 bases from V and 2 bases from J, with 11 bases in between. The germline V gene encodes CDR1 SGHNT and CDR2 YYREEE (reference sequence). The CDR3 runs 15 residues. CDR3 in amino acids: CASSFGTGAYNEQFF. CDR3 nucleotide sequence: TGTGCCAGCAGCTTCGGGACTGGTGCCTACAATGAGCAGTTCTTC. Based on the CDR3 plus reference TRBV5-4 and TRBJ2-1, the full variable domain is ETGVTQSPTHLIKTRGQQVTLRCSSQSGHNTVSWYQQALGQGPQFIFQYYREEENGRGNFPPRFSGLQFPNYSSELNVNALELDDSALYLCASSFGTGAYNEQFFGPGTRLTVL.

In this sample, this clonotype turned up once. A read error may be the cause here, since a much bigger clone is one base away. The chain combines TRBV10-3 with TRBJ2-5; a possible D gene is TRBD2 (5 bases). CDR3 length: 14 residues. Germline V gives CDR1 ENHRY, CDR2 SYGVKD. V was clipped by 0 bases and J by 5 bases, with 10 bases between them. The CDR3 DNA reads TGTGCCATCAGTGAGTCGAGAGGGTTGGAGACCCAGTACTTC. Its translation is CAISESRGLETQYF.

Regarding this clonotype: It is likely a read error, because the conserved phenylalanine at the end of the CDR3 is missing. The chain uses TRBV11-1 and TRBJ2-7, with a possible D match to TRBD1 (5 bases). The V and J ends lost 5 bases and 2 bases respectively, with 13 bases between them. The CDR3 consists of 14 residues. Germline V lookup: CDR1 SGHAT, CDR2 FQDESV (reference sequence). The CDR3 reads CASSLQGHPYEQYI. In nucleotides, the CDR3 is TGTGCCAGCAGCCTCCAAGGACACCCCTACGAGCAGTACATC.

In this sample, this clonotype turned up a few times. Here the CDR3 reads CAGRPLGQNYGYTF. The CDR3 region has the DNA TGTGCCGGCCGACCTTTGGGACAGAACTATGGCTACACCTTC. The rearrangement joins TRBV6-5 to TRBJ1-2; TRBD1 matches 7 bases. Germline assignment: CDR1 MNHEY and CDR2 SVGAGI. The V segment lost 11 bases and the J segment 2 bases; nucleotides outside the gene matches: 11. This CDR3 has 14 residues.

With regard to this clonotype: A much larger clone differs from this one at a single base, so this may be a read error. V usage is TRBV6-2 or TRBV6-3 and J usage is TRBJ2-7; 9 nucleotides match TRBD2. Germline CDR1 reads MNHEY; CDR2 reads SVGEGT. This CDR3 spans 11 amino acids. CDR3 in DNA: TGTGACAGCAGAGGACTAGCGGAGCAGTACTTC. Translating gives CDSRGLAEQYF.

The chain is built from TRBV11-2 and TRBJ2-5; 7 nucleotides match TRBD2. From germline, CDR1 is SGHAT and CDR2 FQNNGV. The CDR3 consists of 15 residues. V dropped 1 base and J dropped 5; count of bases not matched to a gene: 7. The CDR3 loop reads CASSLGLVGGETQYF. Written as DNA, the CDR3 is TGTGCCAGCAGCTTAGGATTAGTGGGGGGGGAGACCCAGTACTTC. The full variable domain, rest sourced from reference TRBV11-2 and TRBJ2-5, is EAGVAQSPRYKIIEKRQSVAFWCNPISGHATLYWYQQILGQGPKLLIQFQNNGVVDDSQLPKDRFSAERLKGVDSTLKIQPAKLEDSAVYLCASSLGLVGGETQYFGPGTRLLVL.

The table lists this clonotype with a count of one. Its ends do not fully match the called genes, so a read error is possible. The rearrangement links TRBV11-2 to TRBJ1-4; D unclear. Germline-derived CDR1 and CDR2 are SGHAT and FQNNGV. This CDR3 region has 13 residues. CDR3 nucleotide sequence: TGTACCAGCAATTACGGGCGTAATGAAAAACTGTTTTTT. Its protein is CTSNYGRNEKLFF. Drawing the rest from reference TRBV11-2 and TRBJ1-4, the complete variable domain is EAGVAQSPRYKIIEKRQSVAFWCNPISGHATLYWYQQILGQGPKLLIQFQNNGVVDDSQLPKDRFSAERLKGVDSTLKIQPAKLEDSAVYLCTSNYGRNEKLFFGSGTQLSVL.

Note on this clonotype: Sequence at one end of the junction differs from germline and may be a read error. J is TRBJ1-1 and V is TRBV11-2, with a possible D match to TRBD1 (6 bases). Germline V gene sequence: CDR1 SGHAT, CDR2 FQNNGV. This CDR3 is built from 15 residues. The CDR3 protein is CPSNSQQGLNTEAFF. The CDR3 nucleotides read TGTCCCAGCAACTCCCAACAGGGCCTGAACACTGAAGCTTTCTTT.

V and J are TRBV10-3 and TRBJ2-2; D is unclear. The CDR3 is made up of 14 amino acids. The V end was cut by 0 bases, the J end by 7 bases, with 9 bases between. In germline, CDR1 is ENHRY, CDR2 SYGVKD. In nucleotides, the CDR3 is TGTGCCATCAGTGAGTCGACCTCTTACGGGGAGCTGTTTTTT. Translation gives CAISESTSYGELFF.

About this clonotype: The CDR3 does not close with the conserved phenylalanine or tryptophan, likely indicating a read error. V usage is TRBV29-1 and J usage is TRBJ2-3; no clear D gene. Germline V gene sequence: CDR1 SQVTM, CDR2 ANQGSEA. The CDR3 loop spans 13 amino acids. The ends were cut back, 5 bases at V and 0 bases at J, with 9 bases in the middle. The CDR3 sequence is CSVQQWSTDTQYL. The CDR3 DNA follows: TGCAGCGTTCAACAGTGGAGCACAGATACGCAGTATTTG.

On this clonotype: The CDR3 end shows no conserved phenylalanine or tryptophan, and so a read error is likely. The gene calls are TRBV6-5 and TRBJ2-7; 8 nucleotides align to TRBD2. This CDR3 is built from 16 residues. Germline CDR1 MNHEY, CDR2 SVGAGI. CDR3 sequence (DNA): TGTGCGAGCAGTTATTTGAGAAGCGGGAGTACCTACGAGCAGTACCTC. Its translation is CASSYLRSGSTYEQYL.

This clonotype was seen only a few times. The rearrangement links TRBV25-1 to TRBJ2-1, with D uncertain. The germline gives CDR1 MGHDK, CDR2 SYGVNS. V was pared by 7 bases and J by 15 bases, with 16 bases between. The CDR3 loop spans 11 amino acids. The CDR3 DNA reads TGTGCCAGCAACCCCGGTCGGTGGTGGTTCTTC. As protein: CASNPGRWWFF.